This T cell receptor (beta chain) comes out of a study of response to subunit inactivated influenza vaccine. The study, taken as a whole, reports: Each seasonal flu vaccination may recruit only limited new T cells, authors suggested.

Each CDR3 protein is one row after TCRdb ran MiXCR on the RT-PCR reads. Among 650,000 to 800,000 distinct CDR3 sequences listed, 15% to 20% were seen once. Only a few counts were recorded for this clonotype. Its antigen is unidentified. V dropped 4 bases and J dropped 0; count of bases not matched to a gene: 4. CDR1 is SGHRS and CDR2 is YFSETQ in the germline V gene. CDR3 length equals 16 residues. The V call is TRBV5-1, the J call TRBJ2-6, with 7 bases aligning to TRBD1. This clonotype originated in a man between 45 and 60 years old who received an inactivated influenza vaccine. This specimen consisted of PBMCs from blood, obtained less than 6 days after vaccination. The CDR3 DNA sequence: TGCGCCAGCAGCCCACAGGGGTCCTCTGGGGCCAACGTCCTGACTTTC. Amino acid sequence: CASSPQGSSGANVLTF.